The 3 T cell receptor beta chains reported below all come from one sample, sequenced in a study of blood T cell repertoires in COVID-19. Profiled with immunoSEQ multiplex PCR; TCRdb holds only in-frame clones, not every one. The sample holds roughly 180,000 clones; 80% are singletons and the top ten take approximately 14%. The sample taken for sequencing was PBMCs or T cells enriched from blood (not recorded which). These receptors were obtained from a man in his fifties or sixties who had been exposed to COVID-19.

The rearrangement links TRBV30 to TRBJ1-1; D might be TRBD1 (5 bases). V was clipped by 8 bases and J by 5 bases, with 18 bases between them. The CDR3 loop spans 13 amino acids. The germline CDR1 and CDR2 sequences are GTSNPN and SVGIG (reference sequence). This CDR3 reads CAGTAGSYTEAFF. DNA for the CDR3: TGTGCCGGGACGGCGGGGTCGTATACTGAAGCTTTCTTT.

This clone was seen more than once but under ten times. The chain couples TRBV9 to TRBJ2-2, with unresolved D. In germline, CDR1 is SGDLS, CDR2 YYNGEE. This CDR3 spans 15 amino acids. V was pared by 5 bases and J by 6 bases, with 17 bases between. DNA for the CDR3: TGTGCCAGCAGTCCCACCGGGTTAAGCGCCGGGGAGCTGTTTTTT. Translating it yields CASSPTGLSAGELFF.

The rearrangement joins TRBV14 to TRBJ1-4; 11 positions agree with TRBD1. The germline V gene has CDR1 SGHDN and CDR2 FVKESK. Trimming cost V 4 bases and J 3 bases; bases outside gene matches: 4. The CDR3 is 16 amino acids. The CDR3 region has the DNA TGTGCCAGCAGCCGACGGGACAGGGGGGCTAATGAAAAACTGTTTTTT. It encodes CASSRRDRGANEKLFF.